The subject of this entry is one TCR beta chain. This CDR3 comprises 12 residues. Germline lookup yields CDR1 SGHNT and CDR2 YYREEE (reference sequence). J was trimmed by 7 bases and V by 4 bases; bases with no gene match: 0. Here immunoSEQ multiplex PCR was the method, and the copy in TCRdb shows in-frame clones only, minus some. Of approximately 47,000 clones in the sample, approximately 88% were seen once. The source of the sample is a study of blood T cell repertoires in COVID-19. Study-level information: Acute and convalescent COVID-19 specimens originated in the United States, Italy and Spain. The analysed material was cDNA or gDNA that came from T cells, B-cell-depleted T cells, or PBMCs.

The rearrangement uses TRBV5-4 and TRBJ1-2; TRBD1 aligns across 11 bases. The sample was peripheral blood. The TCR comes from a human donor with active COVID-19. The donor label of this sample is uncertain. The CDR3 DNA follows: TGTGCCAGCAGCGGGACAGGGGGTGGCTACACCTTC. Its translation: CASSGTGGGYTF.